This T cell receptor (beta chain) derives from a study of cytomegalovirus exposure and HLA in healthy donors. Study-level findings and limits: Specificity of three CMV-associated chains for CMV antigens was verified in vitro.

Use of 60 Vbeta and 13 Jbeta primers characterized the PCR. Authors' data handling: Some 10 million shared chains were among the about 80 million unique TCR beta chains that a later analysis counted. Repertoires were generated with immunoSEQ multiplex PCR, while TCRdb's copy carries only in-frame clones and drops some. D and trimming come from the DNA, and the V and J calls and clone size come from that table. The sample holds about 43,000 clones; approximately 47% are singletons and the top ten take approximately 5.5%. Trimming shortened V by 2 bases and J by 9 bases, and 18 bases separated the two germline ends. The germline V gene encodes CDR1 SGHRS and CDR2 YFSETQ. This CDR3 region has 15 residues. This clone turned up a few times. The antigen remains undetermined.

The sequence was obtained from a man aged 55 to 70 in good health and CMV-seronegative. This sequence joins TRBV5-1 and TRBJ2-1; D ambiguous. Sequencing was carried out using PBMCs. Here the CDR3 reads CASSLAARLSSEQFF. The CDR3 bases are TGCGCCAGCAGCTTAGCAGCCCGACTTTCCAGTGAGCAGTTCTTC.